This passage covers 19 T cell receptor beta chains from one sample sequenced in a study of shared clonotypes between healthy human individuals. CD45RO negativity and positive selection for CCR7 defined naive CD8 cells, a population that excluded terminally differentiated effector memory CD45RA+ cells. The assay was immunoSEQ multiplex PCR, and TCRdb's table has in-frame clones only and misses some. Found here are roughly 2.1 million clones, about 93% of them singletons; the top ten hold 1.5% to 2%. Sequencing used naive CD8+ T cells from PBMCs. The origin of the receptors is a man between 18 and 29 years old in good health. Some clones in this sample may be carry-over from other donors' samples.

The chain recombines TRBV7-9 with TRBJ1-1; D possibly corresponds to TRBD1 (5 bases). The V end lost 5 bases, the J end lost 1 base, and 17 bases lay between the germline ends. From germline, CDR1 is SEHNR and CDR2 FQNEAQ (reference sequence). The CDR3 is 16 residues long. Here the CDR3 DNA reads TGTGCCAGCAGCCCGCCACCGGTCGGGACGAACACTGAAGCTTTCTTT. Protein sequence: CASSPPPVGTNTEAFF.

The sample holds one count of this clone. The V and J genes are TRBV7-2 and TRBJ2-3, with 13 bases identical to TRBD2. The CDR3 runs 16 residues. Germline V lookup: CDR1 SGHTA, CDR2 FQGNSA. The V gene end was trimmed by 5 bases and the J gene end by 2 bases; junction bases not matched to a gene: 4. This chain's CDR3 is CASSVTSGRATDTQYF. The CDR3 DNA follows: TGTGCCAGCAGCGTTACTAGCGGGAGGGCCACAGATACGCAGTATTTT.

The chain combines TRBV9 with TRBJ2-7; D remains ambiguous. The CDR3 contains 15 residues. CDR1 is SGDLS and CDR2 is YYNGEE in the germline V gene. Trimming stripped 0 bases from V and 4 bases from J, with 14 bases between. The CDR3 is CASSVDSSAPYEQYF. CDR3 in DNA: TGTGCCAGCAGCGTAGACAGTTCAGCCCCATACGAGCAGTACTTC.

This chain links TRBV4-2 with TRBJ2-7; 9 bases agree with TRBD1. The germline CDR1 and CDR2 sequences are LGHNA and YNFKEQ. The ends lost 3 bases at V and 1 base at J; junction bases unmatched: 13. This CDR3 has 18 amino acids. CDR3 residues: CASSQEPDRQGGSYEQYF. Written as DNA, the CDR3 is TGTGCCAGCAGCCAGGAACCCGACCGACAGGGGGGTTCCTACGAGCAGTACTTC.

The V and J genes are TRBV7-3 and TRBJ2-7; 7 nucleotides align to TRBD2. J was trimmed by 3 bases and V by 5 bases; bases with no gene match: 4. This CDR3 has 13 amino acids. The germline V gene encodes CDR1 SGHTA and CDR2 FQGTGA. The CDR3 reads CASSAGDGYEQYF. The CDR3 DNA is TGTGCCAGCAGCGCGGGGGACGGCTACGAGCAGTACTTC.

The V gene is TRBV29-1, the J gene TRBJ2-1; 8 nucleotides match TRBD1. The germline V gene encodes CDR1 SQVTM and CDR2 ANQGSEA. The CDR3 is made up of 12 amino acids. V was pared by 7 bases and J by 8 bases, with 7 bases of the junction left unmatched. Written as DNA, the CDR3 is TGCAGCGCCGAGTGGACAGGGTATGAGCAGTTCTTC. Amino acids: CSAEWTGYEQFF.

The chain is built from TRBV27 and TRBJ1-4; D might be TRBD1 (6 bases). Germline V gene lookup returns CDR1 MNHEY and CDR2 SMNVEV (reference sequence). Trimming pared 4 bases from V and 8 bases from J, leaving 11 bases between. This CDR3 is 13 amino acids long. The chain's CDR3 is CASSSRGREKLFF. Here the CDR3 DNA reads TGTGCCAGCAGTTCCAGGGGAAGGGAAAAACTGTTTTTT.

The rearrangement links TRBV5-1 to TRBJ1-5; D may be TRBD1 (6 bases). Trimming took off 1 base at V and 2 bases at J, with 19 bases between the two ends. CDR1 and CDR2 from the germline V gene are SGHRS and YFSETQ. CDR3 size: 18 residues. CDR3 region: CASSLSKGRGRGNQPQHF. The CDR3 region has the DNA TGCGCCAGCAGCTTGTCAAAAGGCAGGGGCCGGGGCAATCAGCCCCAGCATTTT.

This clone was detected only once. The V and J genes are TRBV7-8 and TRBJ1-1, with a weak D call TRBD1 (6 bases). V shed 4 bases and J shed 10 bases, with 16 bases lying between them. The CDR3 sequence is 13 residues long. Germline V lookup: CDR1 SGHVS, CDR2 FQNEAQ. The CDR3 nucleotides read TGTGCCAGCAGCTCCCTAGAGCAGGGGAGAGCTTTCTTT. This sequence encodes CASSSLEQGRAFF.

The CDR3 DNA reads TGTGCCAGCGCCGAGGGGCAGGGCCAACGTCCCCAGCATTTT. It encodes CASAEGQGQRPQHF. V is TRBV9 and J is TRBJ1-5; D is perhaps TRBD1 (5 bases). Germline CDR1 is SGDLS and CDR2 is YYNGEE. Trimming removed 7 bases at V and 10 bases at J, with 21 bases between. The CDR3 totals 14 residues.

The chain is built from TRBV15 and TRBJ1-4; D gene uncertain. Germline CDR1 LNHNV, CDR2 YYDKDF (reference sequence). V was shortened by 8 bases and J by 1 base, with 20 bases between the two germline ends. The CDR3 covers 17 residues. CDR3: CATSFPLELGTNEKLFF. The CDR3 DNA reads as TGTGCCACCTCGTTTCCCCTCGAGCTAGGAACTAATGAAAAACTGTTTTTT. The whole variable domain, remainder taken from reference TRBV15 and TRBJ1-4, is DAMVIQNPRYQVTQFGKPVTLSCSQTLNHNVMYWYQQKSSQAPKLLFHYYDKDFNNEADTPDNFQSRRPNTSFCFLDIRSPGLGDTAMYLCATSFPLELGTNEKLFFGSGTQLSVL.

This chain joins TRBV27 and TRBJ2-2, with D perhaps being TRBD1 or TRBD2 (6 bases each). This CDR3 region has 14 residues. V shed 6 bases and J shed 2 bases, with 10 bases lying between them. From germline, CDR1 is MNHEY and CDR2 SMNVEV (reference sequence). The CDR3 coding sequence is TGTGCCAGCAGAGGAGGGGGAAACACCGGGGAGCTGTTTTTT. It yields the protein CASRGGGNTGELFF.

The V and J genes are TRBV6-5 and TRBJ2-4; TRBD2 is a possible D gene (6 bases). V lost 6 bases, J lost 7 bases, and 19 bases lay in between. The CDR3 sequence is 15 residues long. Germline CDR1 MNHEY, CDR2 SVGAGI. This chain's CDR3 is CASSSGTPRGNIQYF. The DNA of the CDR3 is TGTGCCAGCAGCTCGGGGACTCCTAGAGGGAACATTCAGTACTTC.

The rearrangement links TRBV9 to TRBJ2-7; 8 bases map to TRBD1. V gave up 4 bases and J gave up 3 bases; unmatched junction bases: 6. The CDR3 is made up of 14 amino acids. Germline V gene lookup returns CDR1 SGDLS and CDR2 YYNGEE. The CDR3 DNA sequence: TGTGCCAGCAGCCGTTCCGGACAGGGCTACGAGCAGTACTTC. Amino acids: CASSRSGQGYEQYF.

This chain links TRBV27 with TRBJ2-5; D perhaps matches TRBD2 (5 bases). Germline CDR1 reads MNHEY; CDR2 reads SMNVEV (reference sequence). CDR3 size: 14 residues. V lost 0 bases, J lost 4 bases, and 9 bases lay in between. The CDR3 DNA follows: TGTGCCAGCAGTTTATCTCTAGCAGGAGAGACCCAGTACTTC. Translating it yields CASSLSLAGETQYF.

The rearrangement uses TRBV7-8 and TRBJ2-7, with D possibly matching TRBD2 (6 bases). Germline CDR1 SGHVS, CDR2 FQNEAQ. The length of the CDR3 is 15 residues. Trimming took 5 bases from V and 5 from J, leaving 19 bases between them. CDR3 region: CASSLTGVSFHEQYF. The CDR3 region has the DNA TGTGCCAGCAGCCTCACGGGAGTCAGCTTCCACGAGCAGTACTTC.

This clone was seen a few times. The sample holds other DNA sequences that translate to the same CDR3. This chain's CDR3 is CASSFGSSYEQYF. CDR3 coding DNA: TGCGCCAGCAGCTTCGGGAGCTCCTACGAGCAGTACTTC. V usage is TRBV5-1 and J usage is TRBJ2-7, with a tentative D call TRBD2 (6 bases). CDR1 and CDR2 from the germline V gene are SGHRS and YFSETQ. Trimming removed 2 bases from V and 0 bases from J, with 6 bases in between. The CDR3 is made up of 13 amino acids. Using reference TRBV5-1 and TRBJ2-7 for the parts outside the CDR3, the full variable domain is KAGVTQTPRYLIKTRGQQVTLSCSPISGHRSVSWYQQTPGQGLQFLFEYFSETQRNKGNFPGRFSGRQFSNSRSEMNVSTLELGDSALYLCASSFGSSYEQYFGPGTRLTVT.

J is TRBJ1-1 and V is TRBV11-3, with 8 nucleotides matching TRBD1. Germline V gene data show CDR1 as SGHNT and CDR2 as YENEEA. V shed 1 base and J 5 bases; nucleotides not matched to a gene: 6. CDR3 size: 15 residues. The CDR3: CASSLGRGRGTEAFF. CDR3 coding DNA: TGTGCCAGCAGCTTAGGCAGGGGGCGCGGTACTGAAGCTTTCTTT.

This chain joins TRBV10-2 and TRBJ2-7; possible D gene TRBD2, 6 bases. Trimming took 0 bases from V and 6 from J, leaving 15 bases between them. Per germline, CDR1 WSHSY and CDR2 SAAADI. The length of the CDR3 is 15 residues. CDR3 DNA: TGCGCCAGCAGTGAGTCGGGACTCAGCCTGGGCGAGCAGTACTTC. Protein sequence: CASSESGLSLGEQYF.